The 32 T cell receptor beta chains listed next were all sequenced from one sample in a study of T-cell memory formation after mild COVID-19. TCRdb re-derived calls from the 5' RACE reads in MiXCR, one entry per CDR3 protein. The sample includes about 470,000 distinct CDR3 sequences, 15% to 20% of them seen just once. Sequenced input: PBMCs or a T cell subset sorted from them (not recorded which). These receptors all stem from an adult woman who had mild COVID-19 (a few samples of this study predate the infection). Cell type and time point are not known.

This clonotype was recorded at least ten times. The chain has TRBV29-1 and TRBJ1-2, with D perhaps matching TRBD1 (6 bases). This CDR3 is built from 11 residues. From germline, CDR1 is SQVTM and CDR2 ANQGSEA. V lost 7 bases and J lost 7, with 13 bases in between. The CDR3 protein is CSAGTLPGYTF. The CDR3 DNA reads as TGCAGCGCTGGGACACTCCCTGGCTACACCTTC.

This chain links TRBV2 with TRBJ2-2; D possibly corresponds to TRBD1 (5 bases). The V and J ends lost 4 bases and 1 base respectively, with 10 bases between them. The CDR3 has 15 amino acids. Germline assignment: CDR1 SNHLY and CDR2 FYNNEI. The CDR3 region is CASSGRGLNTGELFF. CDR3 coding DNA: TGTGCCAGCAGTGGTAGGGGATTGAACACCGGGGAGCTGTTTTTT.

There are many counts of this clonotype. J is TRBJ1-4 and V is TRBV7-9; 8 bases agree with TRBD1. The germline CDR1 and CDR2 sequences are SEHNR and FQNEAQ (reference sequence). The CDR3 has 17 residues. V was clipped by 5 bases and J by 5 bases; unmatched bases: 13. CDR3 in DNA: TGTGCCAGCAGCCCGCAACCCGGACAGGGCGGAAATGAAAAACTGTTTTTT. It is translated as CASSPQPGQGGNEKLFF.

The V and J genes are TRBV3-1 and TRBJ1-1, with TRBD1 identical over 7 bases. After removal of 1 base from V and 4 bases from J, the junction contained 6 bases not matched to a gene. Germline CDR1 is LGHDT and CDR2 is YNNKEL (reference sequence). The CDR3 sequence is 15 residues long. DNA of the CDR3: TGTGCCAGCAGCCAAGTCACACAGGGGAGCACTGAAGCTTTCTTT. Its protein product is CASSQVTQGSTEAFF.

The CDR3 nucleotides read TGTGCCACCAGCAGAGGAGTGGACAAGAAAAGGGTTGGGACTGAAGCTTTCTTT. Its translation: CATSRGVDKKRVGTEAFF. J is TRBJ1-1 and V is TRBV15, with a weak D call TRBD1 (5 bases). V was cut by 1 base and J by 5 bases, with 23 bases left in between. This CDR3 comprises 18 residues. Germline loops: CDR1 LNHNV, CDR2 YYDKDF (reference sequence). Combining the CDR3 with reference TRBV15 and TRBJ1-1 gives the whole variable domain DAMVIQNPRYQVTQFGKPVTLSCSQTLNHNVMYWYQQKSSQAPKLLFHYYDKDFNNEADTPDNFQSRRPNTSFCFLDIRSPGLGDTAMYLCATSRGVDKKRVGTEAFFGQGTRLTVV.

This clonotype was observed at least ten times. V and J are TRBV10-3 and TRBJ2-1; 7 nucleotides agree with TRBD1. Germline CDR1 and CDR2: ENHRY and SYGVKD. V shed 6 bases, J shed 7 bases, and the junction held 9 bases outside the gene matches. The CDR3 loop spans 14 amino acids. In DNA form, the CDR3 reads TGTGCCATCAGCCGGGACAGTATGGTAAATGAGCAGTTCTTC. This gives the protein CAISRDSMVNEQFF.

The CDR3 DNA reads TGTGCCAGCAGAAACCCCACTAACTATGGCTACACCTTC. This gives the protein CASRNPTNYGYTF. The chain has TRBV25-1 and TRBJ1-2; the D is unclear. The CDR3 is 13 residues long. The germline gives CDR1 MGHDK, CDR2 SYGVNS. Trimming cost V 6 bases and J 0 bases, with 8 bases left between them.

V is TRBV12-3 or TRBV12-4 and J is TRBJ2-1, with TRBD1 matching over 7 bases. Losses at the gene ends were 0 bases for V and 4 bases for J; bases not matched to a gene: 3. CDR3 length: 15 residues. CDR3 loop: CASSLADRDYNEQFF. The CDR3 DNA sequence: TGTGCCAGCAGTTTAGCCGACAGGGATTACAATGAGCAGTTCTTC.

This clonotype was detected a few times. V and J are TRBV20-1 and TRBJ2-3, with D possibly TRBD2 on 5 matching bases. Trimming took off 6 bases at V and 1 base at J, with 11 bases between the two ends. This CDR3 is 13 amino acids long. The germline V gene encodes CDR1 DFQATT and CDR2 SNEGSKA (reference sequence). The CDR3 sequence: CSAIATGTDTQYF. In nucleotides, the CDR3 is TGCAGTGCGATAGCGACGGGCACAGATACGCAGTATTTT.

In this sample, this clonotype turned up many times. The chain recombines TRBV25-1 with TRBJ2-1, with 8 bases identical to TRBD2. With V trimmed by 5 bases and J by 4 bases, 4 bases remained unmatched. The CDR3 covers 14 residues. Looked up from germline, CDR1 is MGHDK and CDR2 is SYGVNS. As DNA, the CDR3 is TGTGCCAGCAGTAGGACGGGAGGGTACAATGAGCAGTTCTTC. This translates into CASSRTGGYNEQFF.

A few counts support this clonotype. The chain uses TRBV30 and TRBJ2-1; 10 bases are shared with TRBD2. The CDR3 contains 14 residues. Germline V CDR1 and CDR2: GTSNPN, SVGIG (reference sequence). V dropped 2 bases and J dropped 6; count of bases not matched to a gene: 4. CDR3 sequence: CAWSIGLAVNEQFF. The CDR3 DNA is TGTGCCTGGAGTATTGGACTAGCGGTCAATGAGCAGTTCTTC.

V and J are TRBV29-1 and TRBJ2-7, with 9 bases fitting TRBD2. Germline CDR1 SQVTM, CDR2 ANQGSEA. The V gene end was trimmed by 4 bases and the J gene end by 5 bases; junction bases not matched to a gene: 6. There are 13 residues in the CDR3. In DNA form, the CDR3 reads TGCAGCGTTGCAGGCGGGAGGGTCCACGAGCAGTACTTC. Its protein product is CSVAGGRVHEQYF.

The rearrangement joins TRBV18 to TRBJ2-1; 7 positions match TRBD1. The CDR3 runs 13 residues. Germline CDR1 is KGHSH and CDR2 is LQKENI. With 1 base clipped from V and 8 bases from J, the junction kept 2 bases outside the gene matches. The CDR3 DNA reads TGTGCCAGCTCACCACAGGGGGCATATGAGCAGTTCTTC. This sequence encodes CASSPQGAYEQFF.

A word on this clonotype: The junction does not match germline at one end; this may be a read error. The chain couples TRBV4-1 to TRBJ1-1, with D perhaps matching TRBD1 (5 bases). CDR1 is MGHRA, CDR2 YSYEKL, per germline. The CDR3 is 16 amino acids. CDR3 bases: TGCGCCAGCAAAGTTGAGGGGTTGGGCATGAACACTGAAGCTTTATTT. Its protein is CASKVEGLGMNTEALF.

V is TRBV5-1 and J is TRBJ2-1; 12 bases line up with TRBD2. The CDR3 totals 16 residues. Germline lookup yields CDR1 SGHRS and CDR2 YFSETQ. V lost 4 bases and J lost 4; bases outside the gene matches: 6. CDR3 coding DNA: TGCGCCAGCAGCCCCCCCGGGACTAGCGGGTACAATGAGCAGTTCTTC. This sequence encodes CASSPPGTSGYNEQFF.

This chain uses TRBV9 with TRBJ2-1; tentative D call: TRBD2 (7 bases). V was clipped by 6 bases and J by 0 bases, with 13 bases between them. The germline CDR1 and CDR2 sequences are SGDLS and YYNGEE. The CDR3 totals 15 residues. The CDR3 loop is CASTRGGASYNEQFF. The CDR3 DNA reads TGTGCCAGCACTCGAGGGGGGGCCTCCTACAATGAGCAGTTCTTC.

V usage is TRBV7-2 and J usage is TRBJ2-1; the D is unclear. Germline CDR1 and CDR2: SGHTA and FQGNSA. CDR3 length equals 14 residues. The V end lost 11 bases, the J end lost 0 bases, and 14 bases lay between the germline ends. Here the CDR3 reads CAPPDGASYNEQFF. In DNA, the CDR3 is TGTGCCCCCCCCGATGGAGCCTCCTACAATGAGCAGTTCTTC.

The chain employs TRBV12-3 or TRBV12-4 and TRBJ2-1; 12 positions match TRBD2. The ends lost 3 bases at V and 8 bases at J; junction bases unmatched: 8. The CDR3 is made up of 16 amino acids. The CDR3 DNA sequence: TGTGCCAGCAGTTTGGGTCGGACTAGCGGGATAGATGAGCAGTTCTTC. It encodes CASSLGRTSGIDEQFF.

This clonotype was recorded a few times. This rearrangement joins TRBV11-2 to TRBJ2-1; 9 bases map to TRBD2. The J segment lost 4 bases and the V segment lost 11 bases, leaving 15 bases of the junction unmatched. The germline V gene encodes CDR1 SGHAT and CDR2 FQNNGV. The CDR3 has 16 amino acids. In nucleotides, the CDR3 is TGTGCCTCCGAGGGCGGAGTTAGCGGGAGATACAATGAGCAGTTCTTC. This translates into CASEGGVSGRYNEQFF.

This clonotype turned up a few times. The CDR3 reads CASSPRTGTPRGDTQYF. CDR3 coding DNA: TGTGCCAGCAGTCCGAGGACAGGCACGCCTCGTGGGGATACGCAGTATTTT. The chain is built from TRBV12-3 or TRBV12-4 and TRBJ2-3, with 7 bases fitting TRBD1. This CDR3 is 17 amino acids long. The V and J ends lost 5 bases and 6 bases, in that order; junction bases with no gene match: 17.

This clonotype was counted many times. This chain connects TRBV10-3 to TRBJ1-1, with D possibly matching TRBD1 (5 bases). Germline-derived CDR1 and CDR2 are ENHRY and SYGVKD. The CDR3 is 15 amino acids. Trimming pared 3 bases from V and 1 base from J, leaving 12 bases between. The CDR3 coding sequence is TGTGCCATCAGTGAAAAGGGGCAGGAGAACACTGAAGCTTTCTTT. Protein: CAISEKGQENTEAFF.

This sequence joins TRBV29-1 and TRBJ2-1, with unresolved D. Germline CDR1 is SQVTM and CDR2 is ANQGSEA. The CDR3 length is 15 residues. With 8 bases removed from V and 0 bases from J, the gap between germline ends came to 17 bases. The CDR3 here is CSSRTVLSSYNEQFF. The CDR3 DNA is TGCAGCTCTAGAACGGTTCTGAGCTCCTACAATGAGCAGTTCTTC.

This clonotype was seen only a few times. This chain uses TRBV20-1 with TRBJ2-1, with D possibly TRBD1 on 6 matching bases. The V gene's germline CDR1 is DFQATT and CDR2 SNEGSKA (reference sequence). V was cut by 3 bases and J by 6 bases, with 18 bases left in between. The CDR3 sequence is 15 residues long. DNA for the CDR3: TGCAGTGCTAGTTCCCAGGGGTGGACGGTCAATGAGCAGTTCTTC. Its protein product is CSASSQGWTVNEQFF.

This clonotype has just a few counts. This chain connects TRBV20-1 to TRBJ2-1; D gene ambiguous. The CDR3 covers 15 residues. In germline, CDR1 is DFQATT, CDR2 SNEGSKA (reference sequence). The DNA for the CDR3 is TGCAGCGCAAAAGAGTGGCGGTCGGGTGCTGATGAGCAGTTCTTC. Protein sequence: CSAKEWRSGADEQFF.

The chain recombines TRBV12-3 or TRBV12-4 with TRBJ1-1, with D possibly matching TRBD1 (6 bases). This CDR3 has 17 residues. Trimming stripped 5 bases from V and 4 bases from J, with 23 bases between. For the CDR3, the DNA is TGTGCCAGCAGTGGAGGGGGGGGAAAGGGAGGCTTCACTGAAGCTTTCTTT. Protein product: CASSGGGGKGGFTEAFF.

The V gene is TRBV7-2, the J gene TRBJ2-1, with 9 bases aligning to TRBD1. CDR3 length: 16 amino acids. Germline loops: CDR1 SGHTA, CDR2 FQGNSA. The ends lost 5 bases at V and 4 bases at J; junction bases unmatched: 9. The CDR3 nucleotides read TGTGCCAGCAGCAAAACCGGGACAGGGATTTACAATGAGCAGTTCTTC. Translated: CASSKTGTGIYNEQFF.

This clonotype was detected only a few times. J is TRBJ2-2 and V is TRBV7-9, with D possibly being TRBD1 (5 bases). Germline CDR1 SEHNR, CDR2 FQNEAQ (reference sequence). Trimming took 5 bases from V and 7 from J, leaving 11 bases between them. The CDR3 sequence is 13 residues long. DNA of the CDR3: TGTGCCAGCAGCCGCGACAGATTCGGGGAGCTGTTTTTT. Protein product: CASSRDRFGELFF.

The chain recombines TRBV29-1 with TRBJ1-1; D perhaps matches TRBD1 (6 bases). Germline V gene sequence: CDR1 SQVTM, CDR2 ANQGSEA. V was cut by 5 bases and J by 8 bases, with 12 bases left in between. The CDR3 runs to 11 residues. Here the CDR3 DNA reads TGCAGCGTTATTCGACAGGCGGAAGCTTTCTTT. Residues: CSVIRQAEAFF.

This clonotype was recorded a few times. The chain joins TRBV29-1 to TRBJ2-7; D is unclear. Germline V gene lookup returns CDR1 SQVTM and CDR2 ANQGSEA. This CDR3 has 14 amino acids. V lost 6 bases and J 2 bases, leaving 17 bases between the germline ends. Here the CDR3 DNA reads TGCAGCGTCTCCGTGCCGGGTTGGCCCTACGAGCAGTACTTC. Encoded protein: CSVSVPGWPYEQYF.

This chain connects TRBV24-1 to TRBJ2-1, with a tentative D call TRBD1 (5 bases). Germline values: CDR1 KGHDR, CDR2 SFDVKD. The V end was cut by 4 bases, the J end by 9 bases, with 12 bases between. This CDR3 has 13 residues. CDR3 bases: TGTGCCACCAGTGAGTTGGGGCAACTTGAGCAGTTCTTC. It codes for CATSELGQLEQFF.

In its sample, this clonotype was seen many times. The V call is TRBV6-5, the J call TRBJ2-5; D unclear. V shed 2 bases and J shed 2 bases, with 9 bases lying between them. The CDR3 spans 14 residues. Germline V gene lookup returns CDR1 MNHEY and CDR2 SVGAGI. The chain's CDR3 is CASSYAGIQETQYF. The CDR3 DNA reads TGTGCCAGCAGTTACGCAGGAATACAAGAGACCCAGTACTTC.

The rearrangement links TRBV30 to TRBJ2-6; D remains unclear. Germline CDR1 is GTSNPN and CDR2 is SVGIG (reference sequence). The CDR3 sequence is 14 residues long. Trimming stripped 0 bases from V and 0 bases from J, with 3 bases between. The CDR3 sequence: CAWSVDSGANVLTF. CDR3 nucleotide sequence: TGTGCCTGGAGTGTAGACTCTGGGGCCAACGTCCTGACTTTC.